This T cell receptor (beta chain) emerged from a study of cytomegalovirus exposure and HLA in healthy donors. In the study overall: Earlier, about 179 million T cells were analyzed, and 117 million unique TCR beta sequences were found among them.

The CDR3 length is 19 residues. V lost 3 bases, J lost 2 bases, and 15 bases stayed unmatched. Germline CDR1 is MNHNS and CDR2 is SASEGT. A word on this clone: The antigen remains unidentified.

PCR primers comprised 60 Vbeta and 13 Jbeta primers. The repertoire was sequenced with immunoSEQ multiplex PCR; TCRdb's copy has only in-frame clones and lacks some. The sample shows under 200,000 clones, around three quarters of them seen only once. Study-wide results and limits: Per published accounts, TCR beta sequences correctly predicted the HLA-A and HLA-B alleles of most subjects. High specificity and sensitivity for cytomegalovirus status were reported for the classifier. As a later analysis revealed, the rate of TCR association differed by HLA locus, with DRB1 most and HLA-C fewest.

The sequence was obtained from a woman in her thirties in good health and CMV-seronegative. V and J are TRBV6-1 and TRBJ2-7; 11 bases line up with TRBD2. Material for sequencing was PBMCs. CDR3 region: CASSDGTSGRPLGAYEQYF. The CDR3 region has the DNA TGTGCCAGCAGTGATGGCACTAGCGGGAGACCTTTAGGGGCCTACGAGCAGTACTTC.